The subject of this entry is one T cell receptor (beta chain). These data originate in a study of T cells in tumors after PD-1 blockade. This CDR3 has 14 residues. Trimming removed 0 bases at V and 6 bases at J, with 8 bases between. Per germline, CDR1 SGHNT and CDR2 YENEEA. Here immunoSEQ multiplex PCR was the method, and the copy in TCRdb shows in-frame clones only, minus some. The sample holds about 20,000 clones, 81% seen once. The clonotype was recovered from a human donor with advanced basal cell or squamous cell carcinoma (not recorded which). V is TRBV11-3 and J is TRBJ2-2, with D unclear. Sample: PBMCs, taken after anti-PD-1 therapy. CDR3 residues: CASSLDYAAGELFF. CDR3 DNA: TGTGCCAGCAGCTTAGATTATGCAGCCGGGGAGCTGTTTTTT.